Included here is one T cell receptor (beta chain) sequence, with context. Its target is unknown. These data are taken from a study of T-cell memory formation after mild COVID-19. Findings and caveats of the study: Clones that contracted from day 15 to 85 had balanced CD4/CD8; later expanders were CD4+ biased. Memory cells collected pre-infection included some clones that later responded, suggesting cross-reactive memory joined.

TCRdb re-analysed the 5' RACE reads in MiXCR, keeping a single row per CDR3 protein. Of 110,000 or so distinct CDR3 sequences listed, over 20% were seen once; the top ten hold 40% to 50%. The sequence was obtained from a young man who had mild COVID-19 (a few samples of this study predate the infection). Cell type and time point are not known. The sequencing input was PBMCs or a T cell subset sorted from them (not recorded which).

CDR3 bases: TGTGCCAGCAGCATCGCCGGGACACTAGGGACAGATACGCAGTATTTT. Amino acid sequence: CASSIAGTLGTDTQYF. This chain joins TRBV7-9 and TRBJ2-3, with TRBD1 as a possible D gene (6 bases). The CDR3 covers 16 residues. Germline-derived CDR1 and CDR2 are SEHNR and FQNEAQ (reference sequence). V lost 5 bases to trimming and J lost 3 bases, with 18 bases between them. Variable domain in full (rest from reference TRBV7-9 and TRBJ2-3): DTGVSQNPRHKITKRGQNVTFRCDPISEHNRLYWYRQTLGQGPEFLTYFQNEAQLEKSRLLSDRFSAERPKGSFSTLEIQRTEQGDSAMYLCASSIAGTLGTDTQYFGPGTRLTVL.